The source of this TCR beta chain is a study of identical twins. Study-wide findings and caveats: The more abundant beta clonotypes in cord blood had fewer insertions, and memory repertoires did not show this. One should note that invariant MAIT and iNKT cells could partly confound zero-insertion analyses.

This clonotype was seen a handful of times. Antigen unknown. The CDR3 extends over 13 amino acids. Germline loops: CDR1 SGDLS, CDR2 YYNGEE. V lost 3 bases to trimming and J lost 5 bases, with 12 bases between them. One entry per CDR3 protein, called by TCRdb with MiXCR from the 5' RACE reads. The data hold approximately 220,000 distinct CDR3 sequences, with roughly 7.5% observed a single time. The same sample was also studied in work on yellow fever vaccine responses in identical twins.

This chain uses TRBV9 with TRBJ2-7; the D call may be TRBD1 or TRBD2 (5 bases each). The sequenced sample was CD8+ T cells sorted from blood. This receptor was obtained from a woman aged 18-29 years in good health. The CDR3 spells CASSAPWGNEQYF. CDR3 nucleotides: TGTGCCAGCAGCGCGCCGTGGGGGAACGAGCAGTACTTC.